The 8 T cell receptor beta chains presented below share a single source sample, sequenced in a study of vaccination effects on CD4 cells after COVID-19. Produced via immunoSEQ multiplex PCR; TCRdb's table is partial and in-frame only. This table holds about 19,000 clones, approximately 81% found once. Sequencing was preceded by expansion of antigen-specific CD4+ T cells with viral peptide pools in the ViraFEST assay. Culture lasted around eleven days before CD4+ T cell isolation. This individual tested PCR-positive for SARS-CoV-2 infection between March and December 2020. These receptors lack a known antigen. Sample: CD4+ T cells from PBMCs cultured with SARS-CoV-2 spike peptides, taken before COVID-19 vaccination. All receptors derive from a human donor who had a prior SARS-CoV-2 infection.

This clone has only a few counts. This rearrangement joins TRBV6-5 to TRBJ1-1; 8 bases line up with TRBD1. There are 13 residues in the CDR3. Trimming cost V 6 bases and J 7 bases; bases outside gene matches: 7. Per the germline V gene, CDR1 is MNHEY and CDR2 is SVGAGI. The CDR3 bases are TGTGCCAGCAGCCTGACACAGGGGGTTGAAGCTTTCTTT. Its translation is CASSLTQGVEAFF.

V and J are TRBV9 and TRBJ1-1, with a tentative D call TRBD1 (5 bases). Trimming pared 2 bases from V and 4 bases from J, leaving 18 bases between. The CDR3 is 16 residues long. Germline values: CDR1 SGDLS, CDR2 YYNGEE. The CDR3 loop is CASSVPDTPGPTEAFF. CDR3 DNA: TGTGCCAGCAGCGTCCCGGACACTCCAGGGCCCACTGAAGCTTTCTTT.

The V gene is TRBV5-8, the J gene TRBJ2-3; the D gene could be TRBD1 or TRBD2 (5 bases each). V was clipped by 4 bases and J by 2 bases, with 23 bases between them. The CDR3 is 18 amino acids. CDR1 is SGHTS and CDR2 is YDEGEE in the germline V gene. CDR3 coding DNA: TGTGCCAGCAGCAACTCCTACGGGGACCGGGACCCCACAGATACGCAGTATTTT. Translation: CASSNSYGDRDPTDTQYF.

This clone came up a few times. The chain is built from TRBV7-9 and TRBJ2-5, with D possibly matching TRBD2 (6 bases). This CDR3 spans 15 amino acids. Germline lookup yields CDR1 SEHNR and CDR2 FQNEAQ (reference sequence). V lost 3 bases and J lost 2, with 13 bases in between. This CDR3 is CASSFPAGRQETQYF. The CDR3 DNA follows: TGTGCCAGCAGCTTCCCAGCGGGCAGACAAGAGACCCAGTACTTC.

The chain joins TRBV6-1 to TRBJ2-6; perhaps TRBD2 as D (5 bases). The germline gives CDR1 MNHNS, CDR2 SASEGT. The V end lost 2 bases, the J end lost 5 bases, and 13 bases lay between the germline ends. CDR3 length: 16 amino acids. In DNA form, the CDR3 reads TGTGCCAGCAGTGAACACCCGGGGATTAGGGCCAACGTCCTGACTTTC. Encoded protein: CASSEHPGIRANVLTF.

This clone has more than one count but fewer than ten. This chain links TRBV5-1 with TRBJ2-1; possibly TRBD2 for D (5 bases). CDR3 length: 14 residues. The germline V gene has CDR1 SGHRS and CDR2 YFSETQ. V was shortened by 7 bases and J by 0 bases, with 11 bases between the two germline ends. CDR3 loop: CASQDGNSYNEQFF. The CDR3 DNA reads TGCGCCAGCCAAGACGGGAACTCCTACAATGAGCAGTTCTTC.

The V call is TRBV4-1, the J call TRBJ2-7; 10 bases are shared with TRBD2. V shed 3 bases, J shed 0 bases, and the junction held 11 bases outside the gene matches. This CDR3 spans 18 amino acids. The V gene's germline CDR1 is MGHRA and CDR2 YSYEKL. CDR3 sequence (DNA): TGCGCCAGCAGCCATGCCGCTAGCGGGAGCGGTAGCTCCTACGAGCAGTACTTC. Translated, it gives CASSHAASGSGSSYEQYF.

The rearrangement links TRBV7-8 to TRBJ2-7; the match to TRBD2 covers 9 bases. The CDR3 length is 19 residues. The germline CDR1 and CDR2 sequences are SGHVS and FQNEAQ. V gave up 3 bases and J gave up 3 bases; unmatched junction bases: 18. For the CDR3, the DNA is TGTGCCAGCAGCTTCTACCGGATCCCTCTCGCGGGGGGGGGCTACGAGCAGTACTTC. This codes for CASSFYRIPLAGGGYEQYF.